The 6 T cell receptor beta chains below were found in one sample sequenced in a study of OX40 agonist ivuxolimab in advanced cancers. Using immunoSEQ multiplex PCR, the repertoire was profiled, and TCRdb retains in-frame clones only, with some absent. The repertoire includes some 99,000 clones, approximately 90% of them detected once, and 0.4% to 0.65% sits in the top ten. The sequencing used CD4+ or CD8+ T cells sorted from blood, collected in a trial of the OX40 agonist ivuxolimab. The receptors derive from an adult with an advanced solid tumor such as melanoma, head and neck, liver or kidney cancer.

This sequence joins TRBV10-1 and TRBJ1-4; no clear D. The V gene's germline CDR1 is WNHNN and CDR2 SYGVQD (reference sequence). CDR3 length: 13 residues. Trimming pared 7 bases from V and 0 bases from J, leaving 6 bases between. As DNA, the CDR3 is TGCGCCAGCATCACTGCAACTAATGAAAAACTGTTTTTT. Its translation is CASITATNEKLFF.

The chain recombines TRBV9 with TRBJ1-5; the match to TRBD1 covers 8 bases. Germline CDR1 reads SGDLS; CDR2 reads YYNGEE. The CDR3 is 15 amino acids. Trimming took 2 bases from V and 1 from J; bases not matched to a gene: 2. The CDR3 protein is CASSVTGDSNQPQHF. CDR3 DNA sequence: TGTGCCAGCAGCGTGACAGGGGACAGCAATCAGCCCCAGCATTTT.

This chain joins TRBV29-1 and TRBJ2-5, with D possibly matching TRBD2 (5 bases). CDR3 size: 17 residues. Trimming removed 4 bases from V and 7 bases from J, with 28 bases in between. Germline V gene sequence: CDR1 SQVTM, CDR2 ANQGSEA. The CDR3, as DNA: TGCAGCGTTGTGGCCAGCATAACCGCCGGACCCGGAGGGACCCAGTACTTC. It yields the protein CSVVASITAGPGGTQYF.

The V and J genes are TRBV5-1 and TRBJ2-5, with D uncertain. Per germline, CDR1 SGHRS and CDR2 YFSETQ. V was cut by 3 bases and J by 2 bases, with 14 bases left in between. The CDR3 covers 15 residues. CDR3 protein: CASSYEPGLQETQYF. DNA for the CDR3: TGCGCCAGCAGCTACGAACCCGGGCTTCAAGAGACCCAGTACTTC.

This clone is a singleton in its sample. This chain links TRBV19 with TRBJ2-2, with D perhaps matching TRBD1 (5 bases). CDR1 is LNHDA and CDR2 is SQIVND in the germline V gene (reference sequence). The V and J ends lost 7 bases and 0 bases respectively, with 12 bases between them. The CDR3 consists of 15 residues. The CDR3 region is CASTRTPANTGELFF. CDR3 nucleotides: TGTGCCAGTACCCGGACACCCGCGAACACCGGGGAGCTGTTTTTT.

The CDR3 DNA follows: TGTGCCAGCAGCCAAGACAGGGTTCAGCCCCAGCATTTT. It encodes CASSQDRVQPQHF. The chain has TRBV27 and TRBJ1-5, with 7 positions matching TRBD1. The CDR3 covers 13 residues. The V and J ends lost 6 bases and 6 bases, in that order; junction bases with no gene match: 5. Germline loops: CDR1 MNHEY, CDR2 SMNVEV (reference sequence).